This T cell receptor (beta chain) was recovered during a study of response to subunit inactivated influenza vaccine. Overall study findings and caveats: The authors suggested that every seasonal influenza vaccination recruits few new T cells.

This CDR3 has 13 residues. V was shortened by 2 bases and J by 5 bases, with 10 bases between the two germline ends. This clonotype showed up many times. Its cognate antigen is unknown. TCRdb reprocessed the RT-PCR reads via MiXCR and lists one record per CDR3 protein. This repertoire shows about 180,000 distinct CDR3 sequences, approximately 8.7% found once; its top ten account for approximately 10%. This material consisted of non-naive T cells sorted from PBMCs, taken on the day of vaccination. This chain links TRBV12-3 or TRBV12-4 with TRBJ2-7; D may be TRBD1 (5 bases). This TCR was recovered from a man aged 50-59 years who received an inactivated influenza vaccine. As DNA, the CDR3 is TGTGCCAGCAGTTTAAGGGGTTCCCACGAGCAGTACTTC. Amino acids: CASSLRGSHEQYF.